The 2 T cell receptor beta chains reported below all come from one sample, sequenced in a study of blood T cells in healthy people across ages. PCR was performed a second time for about 6 to 11 cycles using a sample-barcoded 5' primer and a J-beta primer mix. One entry per CDR3 protein results from TCRdb running MiXCR on the 5' RACE reads. The sample shows 800,000 or so distinct CDR3 sequences, more than 20% of them seen only once. These same data were also listed under a study on T cells of mothers and their children.

The sample comprised blood. All receptors derive from a boy between 10 and 17 years old in good health.

This clonotype has a handful of counts. V is TRBV7-2 and J is TRBJ2-5; D remains unclear. There are 14 residues in the CDR3. V dropped 5 bases and J dropped 3 bases, with 13 bases sitting between them. Germline assignment: CDR1 SGHTA and CDR2 FQGNSA. The CDR3 loop reads CASSPGHGEETQYF. Here the CDR3 DNA reads TGTGCCAGCAGCCCAGGCCACGGCGAAGAGACCCAGTACTTC.

The chain has TRBV27 and TRBJ2-1; TRBD2 matches at 14 bases. The end of the DNA is better explained by TRBJ2-7, so the J call may be wrong. The CDR3 spans 18 residues. Germline loops: CDR1 MNHEY, CDR2 SMNVEV (reference sequence). CDR3 coding DNA: TGTGCCAGCAGTTTATCGCGGACTAGCGGGAGGTATTCCTACGAGCAGTACTTC. This sequence encodes CASSLSRTSGRYSYEQYF.